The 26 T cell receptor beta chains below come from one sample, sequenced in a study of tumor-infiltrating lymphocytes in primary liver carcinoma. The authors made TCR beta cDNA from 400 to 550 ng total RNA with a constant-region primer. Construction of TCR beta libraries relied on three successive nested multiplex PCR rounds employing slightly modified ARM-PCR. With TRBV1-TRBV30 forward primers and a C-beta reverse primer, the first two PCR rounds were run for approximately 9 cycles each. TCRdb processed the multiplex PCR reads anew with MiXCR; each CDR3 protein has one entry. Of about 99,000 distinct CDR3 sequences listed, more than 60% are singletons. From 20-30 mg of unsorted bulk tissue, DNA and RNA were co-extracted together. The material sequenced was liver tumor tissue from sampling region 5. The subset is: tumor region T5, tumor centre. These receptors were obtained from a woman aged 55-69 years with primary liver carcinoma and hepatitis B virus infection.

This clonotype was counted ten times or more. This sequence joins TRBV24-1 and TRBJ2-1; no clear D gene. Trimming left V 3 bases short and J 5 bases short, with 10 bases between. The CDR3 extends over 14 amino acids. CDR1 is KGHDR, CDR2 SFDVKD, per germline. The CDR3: CATSDGDNNNEQFF. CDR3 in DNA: TGTGCCACCAGTGATGGTGACAATAACAATGAGCAGTTCTTC.

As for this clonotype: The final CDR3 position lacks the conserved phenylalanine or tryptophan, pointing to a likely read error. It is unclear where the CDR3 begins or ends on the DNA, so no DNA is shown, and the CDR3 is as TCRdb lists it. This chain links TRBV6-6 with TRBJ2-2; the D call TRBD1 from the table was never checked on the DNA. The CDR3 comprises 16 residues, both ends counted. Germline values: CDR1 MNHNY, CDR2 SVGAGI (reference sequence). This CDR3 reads CASSRVRGEAVGELLL.

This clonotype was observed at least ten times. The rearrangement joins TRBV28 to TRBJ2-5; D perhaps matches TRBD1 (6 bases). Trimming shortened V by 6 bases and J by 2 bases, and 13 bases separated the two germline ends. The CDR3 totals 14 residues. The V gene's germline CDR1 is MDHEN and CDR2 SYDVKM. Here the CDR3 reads CASSHYREQETQYF. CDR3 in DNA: TGTGCCAGCAGCCATTACAGGGAACAAGAGACCCAGTACTTC. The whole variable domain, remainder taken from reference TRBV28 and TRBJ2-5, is DVKVTQSSRYLVKRTGEKVFLECVQDMDHENMFWYRQDPGLGLRLIYFSYDVKMKEKGDIPEGYSVSREKKERFSLILESASTNQTSMYLCASSHYREQETQYFGPGTRLLVL.

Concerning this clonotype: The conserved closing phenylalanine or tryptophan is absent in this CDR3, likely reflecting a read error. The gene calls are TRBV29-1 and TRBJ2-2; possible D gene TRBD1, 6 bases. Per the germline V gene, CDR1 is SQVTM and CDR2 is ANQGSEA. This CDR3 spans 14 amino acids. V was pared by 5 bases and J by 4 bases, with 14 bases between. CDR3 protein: CSVIRGSITGELFL. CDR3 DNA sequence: TGCAGCGTTATCAGGGGCTCGATCACCGGGGAGCTGTTTCTT.

CDR3 sequence (DNA): TGTGCCAGCCAGGTCTGGAGGGCCAAAAACATTCAGTACTTC. It translates to CASQVWRAKNIQYF. This rearrangement joins TRBV6-5 to TRBJ2-4; the D gene is possibly TRBD2 (5 bases). V lost 8 bases and J 1 base, leaving 12 bases between the germline ends. The length of the CDR3 is 14 residues. Germline V gene lookup returns CDR1 MNHEY and CDR2 SVGAGI.

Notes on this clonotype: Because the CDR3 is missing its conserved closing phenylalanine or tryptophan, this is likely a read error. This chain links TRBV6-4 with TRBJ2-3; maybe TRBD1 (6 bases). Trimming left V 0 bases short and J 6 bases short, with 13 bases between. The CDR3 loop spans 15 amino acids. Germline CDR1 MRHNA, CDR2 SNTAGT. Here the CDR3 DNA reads TGTGCCAGCAGTGACTCTAGGACAGACATCGATACGCAGTATTCT. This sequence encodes CASSDSRTDIDTQYS.

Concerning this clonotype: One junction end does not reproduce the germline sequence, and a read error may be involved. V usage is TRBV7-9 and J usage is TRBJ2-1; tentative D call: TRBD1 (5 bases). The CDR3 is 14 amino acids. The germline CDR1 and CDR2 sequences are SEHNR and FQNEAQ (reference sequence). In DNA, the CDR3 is TGTGCCATCAGCCCTACGGACAAGAACAATGAGCAGTTCTTC. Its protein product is CAISPTDKNNEQFF.

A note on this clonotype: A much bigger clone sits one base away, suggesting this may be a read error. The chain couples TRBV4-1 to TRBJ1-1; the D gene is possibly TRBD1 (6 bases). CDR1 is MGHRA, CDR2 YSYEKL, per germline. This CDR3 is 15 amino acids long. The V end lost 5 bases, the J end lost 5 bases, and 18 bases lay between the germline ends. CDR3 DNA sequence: TGCGCCAGCAGCTATTTTCAACAGGGCCGGACTGAAGCTTTCTTT. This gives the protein CASSYFQQGRTEAFF.

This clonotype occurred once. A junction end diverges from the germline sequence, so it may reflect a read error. CDR3 bases: TGTGCCAGGAGCTCACCCGTGTGTGAGCAGTACTTC. Residues: CARSSPVCEQYF. This chain links TRBV7-8 with TRBJ2-7; the D is unclear. The CDR3 has 12 residues. Germline lookup yields CDR1 SGHVS and CDR2 FQNEAQ. Full variable domain (rest looked up from reference TRBV7-8 and TRBJ2-7): GAGVSQSPRYKVAKRGQDVALRCDPISGHVSLFWYQQALGQGPEFLTYFQNEAQLDKSGLPSDRFFAERPEGSVSTLKIQRTQQEDSAVYLCARSSPVCEQYFGPGTRLTVT.

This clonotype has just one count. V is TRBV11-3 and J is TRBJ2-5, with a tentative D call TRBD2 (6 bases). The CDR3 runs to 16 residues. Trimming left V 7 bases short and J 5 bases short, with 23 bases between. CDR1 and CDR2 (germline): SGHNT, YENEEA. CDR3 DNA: TGTGCCAGCAACCAAGGGCTATCGGGAGTGAAGGAGACCCAGTACTTC. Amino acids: CASNQGLSGVKETQYF. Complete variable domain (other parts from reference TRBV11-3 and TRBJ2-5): EAGVVQSPRYKIIEKKQPVAFWCNPISGHNTLYWYLQNLGQGPELLIRYENEEAVDDSQLPKDRFSAERLKGVDSTLKIQPAELGDSAVYLCASNQGLSGVKETQYFGPGTRLLVL.

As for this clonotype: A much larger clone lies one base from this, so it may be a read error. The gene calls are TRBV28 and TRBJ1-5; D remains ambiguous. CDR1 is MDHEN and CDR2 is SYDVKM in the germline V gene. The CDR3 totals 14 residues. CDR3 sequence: CASSFGSINLPQHF. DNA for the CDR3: TGTGCCAGCAGTTTCGGCAGTATCAATCTGCCCCAGCATTTT.

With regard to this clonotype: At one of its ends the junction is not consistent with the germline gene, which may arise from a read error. CDR3 amino acids: CAGSLTRVNTGELFF. CDR3 coding DNA: TGTGCCGGCAGCCTTACTAGAGTGAACACCGGGGAGCTGTTTTTT. The chain employs TRBV11-2 and TRBJ2-2; D is possibly TRBD2 (5 bases). Germline values: CDR1 SGHAT, CDR2 FQNNGV. This CDR3 contains 15 residues.

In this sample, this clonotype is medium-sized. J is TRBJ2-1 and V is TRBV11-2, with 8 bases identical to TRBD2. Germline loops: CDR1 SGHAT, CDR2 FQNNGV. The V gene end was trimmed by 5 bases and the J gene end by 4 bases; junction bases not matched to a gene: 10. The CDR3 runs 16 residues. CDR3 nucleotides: TGTGCCAGCAGCCCCGGGCTAGCGGGCGATTACAATGAGCAGTTCTTC. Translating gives CASSPGLAGDYNEQFF.

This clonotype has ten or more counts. CDR3: CASSVTTVLYGYTF. Here the CDR3 DNA reads TGTGCCAGCAGTGTCACGACGGTTCTCTATGGCTACACCTTC. The chain carries TRBV6-1 and TRBJ1-2; D gene ambiguous. The V end was cut by 4 bases, the J end by 4 bases, with 13 bases between. Germline CDR1 and CDR2: MNHNS and SASEGT. The CDR3 covers 14 residues.

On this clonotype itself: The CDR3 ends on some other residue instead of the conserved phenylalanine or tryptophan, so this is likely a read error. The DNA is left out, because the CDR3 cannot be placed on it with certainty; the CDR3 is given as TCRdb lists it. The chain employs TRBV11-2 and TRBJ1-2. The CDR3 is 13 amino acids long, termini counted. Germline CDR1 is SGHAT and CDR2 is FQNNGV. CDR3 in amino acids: CASSPTHNYGYTS.

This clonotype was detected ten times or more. The CDR3 loop reads CAWSVRSNYGYTF. In DNA form, the CDR3 reads TGTGCCTGGAGTGTACGAAGTAACTATGGCTACACCTTC. V usage is TRBV30 and J usage is TRBJ1-2; no firm D call. In germline, CDR1 is GTSNPN, CDR2 SVGIG (reference sequence). The CDR3 loop spans 13 amino acids. The ends were cut back, 0 bases at V and 1 base at J, with 6 bases in the middle.

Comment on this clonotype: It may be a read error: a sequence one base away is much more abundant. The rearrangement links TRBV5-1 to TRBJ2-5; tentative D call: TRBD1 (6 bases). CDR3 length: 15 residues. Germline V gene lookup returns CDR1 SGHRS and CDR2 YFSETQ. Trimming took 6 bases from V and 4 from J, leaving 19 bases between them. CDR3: CASTTDGGTIETQYF. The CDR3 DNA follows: TGCGCCAGCACTACTGATGGGGGCACCATAGAGACCCAGTACTTC.

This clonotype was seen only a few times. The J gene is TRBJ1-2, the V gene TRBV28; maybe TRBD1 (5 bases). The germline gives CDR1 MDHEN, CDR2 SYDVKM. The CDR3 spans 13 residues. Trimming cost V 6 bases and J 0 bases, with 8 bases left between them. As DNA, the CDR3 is TGTGCCAGCAGGAGAGGGGCTAACTATGGCTACACCTTC. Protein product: CASRRGANYGYTF.

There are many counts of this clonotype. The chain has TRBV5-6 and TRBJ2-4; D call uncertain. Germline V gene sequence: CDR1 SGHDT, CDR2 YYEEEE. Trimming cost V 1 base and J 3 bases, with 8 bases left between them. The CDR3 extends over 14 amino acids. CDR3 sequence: CASSLRHYKNIQYF. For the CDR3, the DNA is TGTGCCAGCAGCTTGAGGCACTACAAAAACATTCAGTACTTC.

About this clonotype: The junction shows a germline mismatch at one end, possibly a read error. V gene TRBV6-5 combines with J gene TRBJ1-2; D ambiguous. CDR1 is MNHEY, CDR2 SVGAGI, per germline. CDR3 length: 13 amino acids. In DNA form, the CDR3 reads TGTGCCAGCAGTTACCTCCCTAATTATGGCTACACCTTC. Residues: CASSYLPNYGYTF.

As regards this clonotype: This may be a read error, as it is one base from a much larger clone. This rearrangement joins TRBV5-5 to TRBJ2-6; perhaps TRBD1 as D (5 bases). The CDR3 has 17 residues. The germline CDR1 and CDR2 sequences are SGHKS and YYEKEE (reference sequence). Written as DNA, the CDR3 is TGTGCCAGCAGCCCGGCTCCGGCCAGGGTTGTGTCCAACGACCTGACTTTC. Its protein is CASSPAPARVVSNDLTF.

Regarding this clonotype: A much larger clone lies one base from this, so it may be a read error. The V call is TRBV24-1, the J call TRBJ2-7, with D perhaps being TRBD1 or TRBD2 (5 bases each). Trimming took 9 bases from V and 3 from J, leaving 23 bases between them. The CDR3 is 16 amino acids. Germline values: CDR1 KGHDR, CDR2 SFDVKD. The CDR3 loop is CATGGPGHYPIYEQYF. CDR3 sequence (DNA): TGTGCCACCGGTGGCCCGGGGCATTACCCAATCTACGAGCAGTACTTC.

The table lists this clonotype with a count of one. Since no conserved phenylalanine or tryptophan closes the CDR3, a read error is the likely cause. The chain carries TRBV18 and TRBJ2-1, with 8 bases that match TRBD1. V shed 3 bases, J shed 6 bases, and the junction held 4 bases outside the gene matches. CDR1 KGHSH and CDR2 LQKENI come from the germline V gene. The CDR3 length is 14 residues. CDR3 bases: TGTGCCAGCTCACCCACCGGGACAGGCAATGAGCAGTTCCTC. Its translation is CASSPTGTGNEQFL.

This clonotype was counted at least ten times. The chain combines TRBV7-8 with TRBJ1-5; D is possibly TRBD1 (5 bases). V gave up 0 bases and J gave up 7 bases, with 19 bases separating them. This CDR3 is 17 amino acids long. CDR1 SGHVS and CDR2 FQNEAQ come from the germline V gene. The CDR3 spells CASSLAPVGGGRQPQHF. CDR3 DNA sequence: TGTGCCAGCAGCTTAGCCCCCGTCGGGGGTGGGAGACAGCCCCAGCATTTT.

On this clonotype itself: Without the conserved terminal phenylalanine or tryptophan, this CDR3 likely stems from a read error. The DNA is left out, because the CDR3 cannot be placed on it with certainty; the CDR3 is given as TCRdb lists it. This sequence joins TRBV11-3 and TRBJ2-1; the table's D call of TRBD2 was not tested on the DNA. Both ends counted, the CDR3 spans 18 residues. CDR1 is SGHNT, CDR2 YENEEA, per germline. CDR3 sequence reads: CASSLGQGGRAGYNEHFS.

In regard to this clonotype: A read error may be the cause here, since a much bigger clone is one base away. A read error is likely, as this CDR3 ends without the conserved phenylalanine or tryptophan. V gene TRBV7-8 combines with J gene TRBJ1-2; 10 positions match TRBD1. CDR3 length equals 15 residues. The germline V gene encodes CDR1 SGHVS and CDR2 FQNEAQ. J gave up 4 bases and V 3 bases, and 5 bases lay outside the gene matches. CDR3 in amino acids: CASSLTGGSAYGYTS. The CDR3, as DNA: TGTGCCAGCAGCTTGACAGGGGGCTCTGCCTATGGCTACACCTCC.